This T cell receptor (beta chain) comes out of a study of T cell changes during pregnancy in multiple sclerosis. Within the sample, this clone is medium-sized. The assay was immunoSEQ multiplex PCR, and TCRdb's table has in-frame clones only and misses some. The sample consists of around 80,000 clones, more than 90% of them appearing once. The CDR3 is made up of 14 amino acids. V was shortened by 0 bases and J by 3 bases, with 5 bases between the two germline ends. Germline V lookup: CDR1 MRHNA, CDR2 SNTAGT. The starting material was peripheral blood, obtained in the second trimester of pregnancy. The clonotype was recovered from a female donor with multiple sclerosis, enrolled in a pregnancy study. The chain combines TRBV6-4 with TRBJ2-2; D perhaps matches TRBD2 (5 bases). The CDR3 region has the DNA TGTGCCAGCAGTGACTCACTAGACACCGGGGAGCTGTTTTTT. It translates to CASSDSLDTGELFF.